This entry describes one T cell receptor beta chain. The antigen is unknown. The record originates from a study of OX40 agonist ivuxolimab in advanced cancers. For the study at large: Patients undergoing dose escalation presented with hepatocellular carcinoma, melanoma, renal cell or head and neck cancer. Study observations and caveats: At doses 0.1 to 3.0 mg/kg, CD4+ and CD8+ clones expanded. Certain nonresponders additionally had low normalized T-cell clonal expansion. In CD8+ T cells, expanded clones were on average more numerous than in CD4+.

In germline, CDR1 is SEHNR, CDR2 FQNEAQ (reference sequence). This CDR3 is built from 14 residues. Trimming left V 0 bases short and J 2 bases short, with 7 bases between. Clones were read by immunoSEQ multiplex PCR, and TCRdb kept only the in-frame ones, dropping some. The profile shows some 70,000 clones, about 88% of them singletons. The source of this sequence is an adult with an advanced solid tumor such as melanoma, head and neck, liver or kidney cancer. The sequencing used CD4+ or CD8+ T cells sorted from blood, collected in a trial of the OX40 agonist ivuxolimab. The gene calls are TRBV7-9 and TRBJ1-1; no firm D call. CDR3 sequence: CASSLAVRNTEAFF. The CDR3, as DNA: TGTGCCAGCAGCTTAGCGGTAAGAAACACTGAAGCTTTCTTT.